A few counts support the clone carrying this T cell receptor beta chain. Its antigen is undetermined. The V gene lost 10 bases and the J gene lost 0 bases, with 16 bases spanning the gap. The CDR3 extends over 14 amino acids. CDR1 is LNHDA and CDR2 is SQIVND in the germline V gene (reference sequence). Repertoires were sampled repeatedly during chemoradiotherapy. Method: immunoSEQ multiplex PCR; TCRdb's copy keeps in-frame clones and lacks some. The sample gives some 17,000 clones, 90% to 95% of which show up once; roughly an eighth is in the top ten. These data are taken from a study of chemoradiotherapy in HPV16-positive cancers. In the study overall: Functional T-cell assays on a couple of HPV16-positive patients' cells defined candidate HPV-specific clones and common TCR motifs.

The study's findings and limits: In HPV16-positive patients, HPV-responsive T-cell expansion tracked better recurrence-free survival. Non-HPV-specific T cells did not expand in tumors during treatment, whereas candidate HPV-specific clones and E7-related motifs did.

The origin of this receptor is a human donor with HPV-associated anogenital cancer. This chain joins TRBV19 and TRBJ2-7; D remains unclear. Sequenced here: blood, sampled from a patient who underwent chemoradiotherapy. CDR3 loop: CATSYRPDSYEQYF. Written as DNA, the CDR3 is TGTGCCACCTCATACCGACCTGACTCCTACGAGCAGTACTTC. The complete variable domain, with remaining parts taken from reference TRBV19 and TRBJ2-7, reads DGGITQSPKYLFRKEGQNVTLSCEQNLNHDAMYWYRQDPGQGLRLIYYSQIVNDFQKGDIAEGYSVSREKKESFPLTVTSAQKNPTAFYLCATSYRPDSYEQYFGPGTRLTVT.